The clone carrying this T cell receptor beta chain was counted once. These data belong to a study of blood T cell repertoires in COVID-19. Germline trimming cut 3 bases from V and 5 bases from J; bases unmatched to any gene: 6. Germline V gives CDR1 SGHDT, CDR2 YYEEEE. This CDR3 contains 15 residues. Using immunoSEQ multiplex PCR, the repertoire was profiled, and TCRdb retains in-frame clones only, with some absent. The repertoire holds about 180,000 clones, with less than 85% as singletons. The TCR sequence derives from a human donor in a cohort sampled during active COVID-19. Specimen: peripheral blood. The J gene is TRBJ2-7, the V gene TRBV5-6, with 12 bases identical to TRBD2. CDR3: CASSSLAGGVHEQYF. CDR3 bases: TGTGCCAGCAGCTCCCTAGCGGGGGGGGTCCACGAGCAGTACTTC.